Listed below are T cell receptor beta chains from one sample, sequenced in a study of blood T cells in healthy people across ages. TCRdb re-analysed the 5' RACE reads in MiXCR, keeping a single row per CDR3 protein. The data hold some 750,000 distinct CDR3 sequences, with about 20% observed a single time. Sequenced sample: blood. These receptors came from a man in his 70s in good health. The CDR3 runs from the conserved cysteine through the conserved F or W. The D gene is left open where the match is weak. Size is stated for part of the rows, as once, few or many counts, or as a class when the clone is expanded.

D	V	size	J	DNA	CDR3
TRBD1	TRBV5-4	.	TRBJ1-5	TGTGCCAACAGCTTGGACAGGGGGGGAAGTCAGCCCCAGCATTTT	CANSLDRGGSQPQHF
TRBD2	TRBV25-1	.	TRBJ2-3	TGTGCCACCCGAGCGGGGACTAGCACAGATACGCAGTATTTT	CATRAGTSTDTQYF
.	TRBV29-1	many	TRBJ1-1	TGCAGCGTTGTTACAGGTTCTTCGAACACTGAAGCTTTCTTT	CSVVTGSSNTEAFF
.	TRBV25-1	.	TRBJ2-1	TGTGCCAGCAGTGAGGGTCTTAGATTACCCTACAATGAGCAGTTCTTC	CASSEGLRLPYNEQFF
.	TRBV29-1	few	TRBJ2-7	TGCAGCGTTTCCGGACAGTCGAGCTCCTACGAGCAGTACTTC	CSVSGQSSSYEQYF
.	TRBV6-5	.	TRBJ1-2	TGTGCCAGCATCAATAGCAGGTCGCGAGGGTACACCTTC	CASINSRSRGYTF
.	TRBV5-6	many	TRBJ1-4	TGTGCCAGCAGCTTTCGGGCGGGTAACGAAAAACTGTTTTTT	CASSFRAGNEKLFF
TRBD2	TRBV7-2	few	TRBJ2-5	TGTGCCAGCAACCGACGACTAGCGGATAGGGAAGAGACCCAGTACTTC	CASNRRLADREETQYF
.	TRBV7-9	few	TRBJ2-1	TGTGCCAGCAGCTTAGTAGGGGGATATGAGCAGTTCTTC	CASSLVGGYEQFF
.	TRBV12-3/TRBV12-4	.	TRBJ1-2	TGTGCCAGCAGTTCTTCTCAGGGGAGCTATGGCTACACCTTC	CASSSSQGSYGYTF
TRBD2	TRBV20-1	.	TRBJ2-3	TGCAGTGCCTCTCGACTAGCGCCTAGCACAGATACGCAGTATTTT	CSASRLAPSTDTQYF
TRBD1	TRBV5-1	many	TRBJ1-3	TGCGCCAGCAGGCTCCGTCCCGCTCAGGGACAGTTTGGAAACACCATATATTTT	CASRLRPAQGQFGNTIYF
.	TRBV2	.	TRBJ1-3	TGTGCCAGCAGCCTGACTTGGCTTACAGGGCTGTCAGGAAACACCATATATTTT	CASSLTWLTGLSGNTIYF
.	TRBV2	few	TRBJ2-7	TGTGCCAGCACGCACAGCACCGGGATCTACGAGCAGTACTTC	CASTHSTGIYEQYF
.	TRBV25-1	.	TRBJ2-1	TGTGCCAGCAGCGAGGGGGGGGGACTGGGGCTTTACAATGAGCAGTTCTTC	CASSEGGGLGLYNEQFF
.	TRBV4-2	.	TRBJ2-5	TGTGCCAGCAGACTCGGGAGTGAGCAGTACTTC	CASRLGSEQYF
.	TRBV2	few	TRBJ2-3	TGTGCCAGCAGTGAAGGCCGGTCTACAGATACGCAGTATTTT	CASSEGRSTDTQYF
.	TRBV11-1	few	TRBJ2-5	TGTGCCAGCAGCAAGGGGAACCAAGAGACCCAGTACTTC	CASSKGNQETQYF
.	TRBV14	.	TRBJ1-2	TGTGCCAGCAGCCCCTACTCAGGGATCTATGGCTACACCTTC	CASSPYSGIYGYTF
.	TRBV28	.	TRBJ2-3	TGTGCCAGCAAGGGCGGGCCCAGCACAGATACGCAGTATTTT	CASKGGPSTDTQYF
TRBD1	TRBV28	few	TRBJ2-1	TGTGCCAGCAGCTTGAGCGGTGGGACAGGGGGCGGGAATGAGCAGTTCTTC	CASSLSGGTGGGNEQFF
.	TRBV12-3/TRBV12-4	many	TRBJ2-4	TGTGCCAGCAGTTTAGGGCATCCAGCCAAAAACATTCAGTACTTC	CASSLGHPAKNIQYF
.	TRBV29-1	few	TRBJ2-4	TGCAGCGGCTCCCTGGGGCAGAATCAGTACTTC	CSGSLGQNQYF
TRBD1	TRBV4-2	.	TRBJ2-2	TGTGCCAGCAGCCGGAGACAGGGATCCACCGGGGAGCTGTTTTTT	CASSRRQGSTGELFF
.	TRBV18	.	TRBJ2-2	TGTGCCAGCTCACCTCTCTCCAACACCGGGGAGCTGTTTTTT	CASSPLSNTGELFF
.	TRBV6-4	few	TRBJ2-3	TGTGCCTCTTCGGACTGGGGGAACACAGATACGCAGTATTTT	CASSDWGNTDTQYF
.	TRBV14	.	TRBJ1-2	TGTGCCAGCAGCCAAGACAGGGGTAATGGCTACACCTTC	CASSQDRGNGYTF
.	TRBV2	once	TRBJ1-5	TGTGCCAGCAGTGGGGCCCGGAAGCATCAGCCCCAGCATTTT	CASSGARKHQPQHF
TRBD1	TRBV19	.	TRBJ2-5	TGTGCCAGTAGTATAGGAGGACAGGATTACCAAGAGACCCAGTACTTC	CASSIGGQDYQETQYF
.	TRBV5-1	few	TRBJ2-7	TGCGCCAGCAGCTTGGACACTCGAGGCAAGTACTTC	CASSLDTRGKYF
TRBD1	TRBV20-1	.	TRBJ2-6	TGCAGTGCTAGAGATGACGGGACAGGACTATCTGGGGCCAACGTCCTGACTTTC	CSARDDGTGLSGANVLTF
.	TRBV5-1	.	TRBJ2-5	TGCGCCAGCAGCTTAGTGACCTCGCGAGAGACCCAGTACTTC	CASSLVTSRETQYF
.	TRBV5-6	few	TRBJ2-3	TGTGCCAGCAGCTTCTGGGGTTCAGATACGCAGTATTTT	CASSFWGSDTQYF
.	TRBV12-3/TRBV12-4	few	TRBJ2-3	TGTGCCAGCAGTCTCAAGGGGGGGCCGAGCACAGATACGCAGTATTTT	CASSLKGGPSTDTQYF
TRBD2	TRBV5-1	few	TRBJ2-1	TGCGCCAGCAGCTTAGGGCGGGAGAGGGGTGAGCAGTTCTTC	CASSLGRERGEQFF
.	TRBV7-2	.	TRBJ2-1	TGTGCCAGCAGCTTACCCCAACCCGAGCAGTTCTTC	CASSLPQPEQFF
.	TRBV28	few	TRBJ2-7	TGTGCCAGCAGTTTTATAGTAGGGGGCTACGAGCAGTACTTC	CASSFIVGGYEQYF
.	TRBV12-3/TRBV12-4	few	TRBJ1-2	TGTGCCAGCAGTTTAGGACAGTGGGGCTACACCTTC	CASSLGQWGYTF
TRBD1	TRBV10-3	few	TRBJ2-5	TGTGCCATCAGCCCAGCGTGGCCAGGGGGAGAGACCCAGTACTTC	CAISPAWPGGETQYF
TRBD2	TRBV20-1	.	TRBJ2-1	TGCAGTGCAGAAAGGGGACTAGCCTCCTACAATGAGCAGTTCTTC	CSAERGLASYNEQFF
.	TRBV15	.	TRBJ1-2	TGTGCCACCAGCAGAGATTTGGCAGGATATGGCTACACCTTC	CATSRDLAGYGYTF